The rows below give T cell receptor beta chains drawn from one sample of a study of control samples from healthy donors and cancer patients. Data came from immunoSEQ multiplex PCR; TCRdb stores just in-frame clones and leaves some out. The sample has about 140,000 clones; roughly 92% are singletons. Sequenced input: blood. These TCRs come from a man younger than 40 in good health. The CDR3 runs from the conserved cysteine through the conserved F or W. Each record gives: J gene, CDR3 length, clone size, D gene, V gene, CDR3 DNA, CDR3 protein. A D gene is named only where the DNA matches it firmly. Where a row states a size, it is once, few, many or the class of an expanded clone; other rows omit it.

J gene: TRBJ2-1; CDR3 length: 13; clone size: NA; D gene: NA; V gene: TRBV3-1/TRBV3-2; CDR3 DNA: TGTGCCAGCAGCCAAGATTTAGTGGGTGAGCAGTTCTTC; CDR3 protein: CASSQDLVGEQFF
J gene: TRBJ2-2; CDR3 length: 15; clone size: once; D gene: TRBD2; V gene: TRBV6-2/TRBV6-3; CDR3 DNA: TGTGCCAGCAGTTACCAACTAGCGGGAACCGGGGAGCTGTTTTTT; CDR3 protein: CASSYQLAGTGELFF
J gene: TRBJ1-2; CDR3 length: 13; clone size: NA; D gene: TRBD1; V gene: TRBV19; CDR3 DNA: TGTGCCAGTAGTATCCAGGGGGGGCATGGCTACACCTTC; CDR3 protein: CASSIQGGHGYTF
J gene: TRBJ1-1; CDR3 length: 14; clone size: NA; D gene: TRBD1; V gene: TRBV19; CDR3 DNA: TGTGCCAGTAGTATGGGGACAGGGAACACTGAAGCTTTCTTT; CDR3 protein: CASSMGTGNTEAFF
J gene: TRBJ1-3; CDR3 length: 14; clone size: NA; D gene: TRBD1; V gene: TRBV11-3; CDR3 DNA: TGTGCCAGCAGTATACAGGGGACGGGAAACACCATATATTTT; CDR3 protein: CASSIQGTGNTIYF
J gene: TRBJ1-1; CDR3 length: 15; clone size: NA; D gene: TRBD1; V gene: TRBV6-5; CDR3 DNA: TGTGCCAGCAGTTTAAAGACAGGGGGGGGCACTGAAGCTTTCTTT; CDR3 protein: CASSLKTGGGTEAFF
J gene: TRBJ2-2; CDR3 length: 14; clone size: NA; D gene: TRBD1; V gene: TRBV28; CDR3 DNA: TGTGCCAGCCGATCAGGGGGCGCCACCGGGGAGCTGTTTTTT; CDR3 protein: CASRSGGATGELFF
J gene: TRBJ2-2; CDR3 length: 19; clone size: NA; D gene: TRBD2; V gene: TRBV5-1; CDR3 DNA: TGCGCCAGCAGCCCGCTGTTTTCTAGCGGGACGCGAGGCACCGGGGAGCTGTTTTTT; CDR3 protein: CASSPLFSSGTRGTGELFF
J gene: TRBJ2-7; CDR3 length: 13; clone size: NA; D gene: TRBD1; V gene: TRBV6-5; CDR3 DNA: TGTGCCAGCCAGGACAGGGAATCCTACGAGCAGTACTTC; CDR3 protein: CASQDRESYEQYF
J gene: TRBJ1-4; CDR3 length: 15; clone size: NA; D gene: TRBD1; V gene: TRBV30; CDR3 DNA: TGTGCCTGGAGTGTAAAGCAGGGGGCGCGTGAAAAACTGTTTTTT; CDR3 protein: CAWSVKQGAREKLFF
J gene: TRBJ2-1; CDR3 length: 15; clone size: NA; D gene: TRBD1; V gene: TRBV5-1; CDR3 DNA: TGCGCCAGCAGGATTGGGACAGGGGGTAACAATGAGCAGTTCTTC; CDR3 protein: CASRIGTGGNNEQFF
J gene: TRBJ1-6; CDR3 length: 16; clone size: NA; D gene: NA; V gene: TRBV25-1; CDR3 DNA: TGTGCCAGCAGCTCTTCTTTGGGGGCGAATAATTCACCCCTCCACTTT; CDR3 protein: CASSSSLGANNSPLHF
J gene: TRBJ2-3; CDR3 length: 15; clone size: NA; D gene: TRBD2; V gene: TRBV7-9; CDR3 DNA: TGTGCCAGCTTGCCTACTAGCGGTACTGGTACACCGCAGTATTTT; CDR3 protein: CASLPTSGTGTPQYF
J gene: TRBJ1-5; CDR3 length: 14; clone size: NA; D gene: NA; V gene: TRBV28; CDR3 DNA: TGTGCCAGCAGTCTAGGACAGCTCAATCAGCCCCAGCATTTT; CDR3 protein: CASSLGQLNQPQHF
J gene: TRBJ2-2; CDR3 length: 12; clone size: NA; D gene: NA; V gene: TRBV29-1; CDR3 DNA: TGCAGCGCCCGGGACAACGCCGGGGAGCTGTTTTTT; CDR3 protein: CSARDNAGELFF
J gene: TRBJ2-5; CDR3 length: 14; clone size: NA; D gene: NA; V gene: TRBV4-1; CDR3 DNA: TGCGCCAGCAGCCAAGCCCGCAGGGGAGAGACCCAGTACTTC; CDR3 protein: CASSQARRGETQYF
J gene: TRBJ2-1; CDR3 length: 14; clone size: NA; D gene: TRBD2; V gene: TRBV2; CDR3 DNA: TGTGCCAGCAATCCAGCGCGCGGGAGTAATGAGCAGTTCTTC; CDR3 protein: CASNPARGSNEQFF
J gene: TRBJ1-1; CDR3 length: 14; clone size: NA; D gene: NA; V gene: TRBV19; CDR3 DNA: TGTGCCAGTAGCCCCTGGGTAGTGAACACTGAAGCTTTCTTT; CDR3 protein: CASSPWVVNTEAFF
J gene: TRBJ2-7; CDR3 length: 15; clone size: NA; D gene: TRBD1; V gene: TRBV28; CDR3 DNA: TGTGCCAGCAGTTTCGAGGGGGCTCTCAGGAGGGAGCAGTACTTC; CDR3 protein: CASSFEGALRREQYF
J gene: TRBJ1-1; CDR3 length: 16; clone size: NA; D gene: TRBD1; V gene: TRBV2; CDR3 DNA: TGTGCCAGCAGTGAATTAATACAGGGGTCTCACACTGAAGCTTTCTTT; CDR3 protein: CASSELIQGSHTEAFF
J gene: TRBJ2-7; CDR3 length: 12; clone size: NA; D gene: NA; V gene: TRBV6-5; CDR3 DNA: TGTGCCGCGGGACAGTTCCTCTACGAGCAGTACTTC; CDR3 protein: CAAGQFLYEQYF
J gene: TRBJ2-1; CDR3 length: 17; clone size: NA; D gene: TRBD2; V gene: TRBV5-4; CDR3 DNA: TGTGCCAGCAGCCTCCGCCGGGAGGCCCTCTCCTACAATGAGCAGTTCTTC; CDR3 protein: CASSLRREALSYNEQFF
J gene: TRBJ2-5; CDR3 length: 14; clone size: NA; D gene: TRBD1; V gene: TRBV18; CDR3 DNA: TGTGCCAGCTCACCAGGGACAGACCAAGGGACCCAGTACTTC; CDR3 protein: CASSPGTDQGTQYF
J gene: TRBJ1-5; CDR3 length: 15; clone size: few; D gene: NA; V gene: TRBV19; CDR3 DNA: TGTGCCAGTAATGGGCCAGGGGCGGGCAATCAGCCCCAGCATTTT; CDR3 protein: CASNGPGAGNQPQHF
J gene: TRBJ2-7; CDR3 length: 12; clone size: NA; D gene: NA; V gene: TRBV11-2; CDR3 DNA: TGTGCCAGCAGCCCCAGCAGCTACGAGCAGTACTTC; CDR3 protein: CASSPSSYEQYF
J gene: TRBJ1-1; CDR3 length: 13; clone size: NA; D gene: NA; V gene: TRBV28; CDR3 DNA: TGTGCCAGCAGTCGGACGGAGAACACTGAAGCTTTCTTT; CDR3 protein: CASSRTENTEAFF